This T cell receptor beta chain was retrieved from a study of shared clonotypes between healthy human individuals. The repertoire was sequenced with immunoSEQ multiplex PCR; TCRdb's copy has only in-frame clones and lacks some. The sample shows around 700,000 clones, about 90% of them seen only once. Naive CD8 cells lacked CD45RO and underwent positive selection for CCR7, leaving out terminally differentiated effector memory CD45RA+ cells. Sequencing was performed on naive CD8+ T cells sorted from blood. The sequence came from a young man in good health.

The DNA of the CDR3 is TGTGCCAGTAGTATGGGGCGGAGACTAGCGGGAGTGGCAGATACGCAGTATTTT. Translation gives CASSMGRRLAGVADTQYF. The V call is TRBV19, the J call TRBJ2-3; 12 bases fit TRBD2. CDR1 is LNHDA and CDR2 is SQIVND in the germline V gene (reference sequence). V shed 3 bases and J 4 bases; nucleotides not matched to a gene: 11. This CDR3 has 18 amino acids.